Listed here are 8 T cell receptor beta chains from one sample, sequenced in a study of blood T cell repertoires in COVID-19. The protocol was immunoSEQ multiplex PCR, while the TCRdb copy is restricted to in-frame clones and leaves out a portion. The table shows 250,000 to 350,000 clones, with about four fifths occurring only once. The source material was peripheral blood. Receptors were obtained from a human donor with COVID-19, enrolled during active disease. The donor label of this sample is uncertain.

This chain uses TRBV4-1 with TRBJ2-1; 11 nucleotides line up with TRBD2. This CDR3 is 12 amino acids long. The germline V gene has CDR1 MGHRA and CDR2 YSYEKL. Losses at the gene ends were 1 base for V and 15 bases for J; bases not matched to a gene: 2. The CDR3 region has the DNA TGCGCCAGCAGCCAAGGGGGACTAGCGGCGTTCTTC. As protein: CASSQGGLAAFF.

The rearrangement uses TRBV7-3 and TRBJ2-5; 8 bases match TRBD1. Losses at the gene ends were 5 bases for V and 3 bases for J; bases not matched to a gene: 2. The CDR3 contains 13 residues. Germline V gene data show CDR1 as SGHTA and CDR2 as FQGTGA. The chain's CDR3 is CASSRTGKETQYF. The CDR3 coding sequence is TGTGCCAGCAGCAGGACAGGGAAAGAGACCCAGTACTTC.

The chain links TRBV27 to TRBJ1-1; 8 positions match TRBD1. Germline V lookup: CDR1 MNHEY, CDR2 SMNVEV (reference sequence). The CDR3 extends over 14 amino acids. J gave up 5 bases and V 3 bases, and 5 bases lay outside the gene matches. The CDR3 nucleotides read TGTGCCAGCAGTTTCCAGGGGGCCCGAACTGAAGCTTTCTTT. It translates to CASSFQGARTEAFF.

This chain links TRBV2 with TRBJ2-3; TRBD2 matches 9 bases. Germline V CDR1 and CDR2: SNHLY, FYNNEI. The V and J ends lost 7 bases and 2 bases, in that order; junction bases with no gene match: 7. The CDR3 runs 15 residues. The DNA of the CDR3 is TGTGCCAGCACGAGACTAGCGGTGTCCACAGATACGCAGTATTTT. Translating it yields CASTRLAVSTDTQYF.

The J gene is TRBJ2-2, the V gene TRBV7-2, with 10 bases aligning to TRBD2. From germline, CDR1 is SGHTA and CDR2 FQGNSA. The V segment lost 3 bases and the J segment 3 bases; nucleotides outside the gene matches: 7. CDR3 length equals 17 residues. The CDR3 sequence is CASSFLLAGDHTGELFF. Here the CDR3 DNA reads TGTGCCAGCAGCTTTTTGCTAGCGGGAGATCACACCGGGGAGCTGTTTTTT.

V is TRBV11-3 and J is TRBJ2-1, with 11 bases that match TRBD2. The CDR3 has 17 amino acids. The trim removed 5 bases at V and 5 bases at J, leaving 11 bases unmatched. Germline assignment: CDR1 SGHNT and CDR2 YENEEA. The CDR3 is CASSPRLAGLRNNEQFF. The DNA for the CDR3 is TGTGCCAGCAGCCCCCGACTAGCGGGATTGAGAAACAATGAGCAGTTCTTC.

V usage is TRBV6-4 and J usage is TRBJ1-2; 8 bases map to TRBD1. CDR1 and CDR2 (germline): MRHNA, SNTAGT. The CDR3 sequence is 15 residues long. J was trimmed by 4 bases and V by 2 bases; bases with no gene match: 6. CDR3 region: CASSDPGQGVYGYTF. The CDR3 bases are TGTGCCAGCAGTGACCCCGGACAGGGCGTCTATGGCTACACCTTC.

The chain has TRBV27 and TRBJ2-1; the match to TRBD1 covers 9 bases. Losses at the gene ends were 7 bases for V and 7 bases for J; bases not matched to a gene: 17. Germline V CDR1 and CDR2: MNHEY, SMNVEV (reference sequence). The CDR3 length is 17 residues. The CDR3 DNA sequence: TGTGCCAGCATCAATTTTGGGGGGACAGGGCTTGGGAATGAGCAGTTCTTC. As protein: CASINFGGTGLGNEQFF.